This record covers a single T cell receptor (beta chain). The antigen remains undetermined. The data belong to a study of shared clonotypes between healthy human individuals. Overall study context: Participating donors consisted of two women and a few men aged 18 to 49. Findings of the study overall: The study sampled only blood, and tissue repertoires likely differ. Several donors showed sharing of approximately 5% of naive CD4 clonotypes.

The naive CD8 subset, CD45RO-negative cells positively selected for CCR7, excluded terminally differentiated effector memory CD45RA+ cells. Assay: immunoSEQ multiplex PCR; the TCRdb copy retains only in-frame clones and omits some. The table shows 550,000 to 650,000 clones, with roughly 95% occurring only once. V was trimmed by 1 base and J by 2 bases, leaving 9 bases between them. The CDR3 is made up of 14 amino acids. Germline assignment: CDR1 LNHDA and CDR2 SQIVND (reference sequence). The chain couples TRBV19 to TRBJ2-7; D may be TRBD1 (5 bases). Sequenced material: naive CD8+ T cells sorted from blood. The sequence came from a woman in her 30s in good health. The CDR3 protein is CASSIGQGTYEQYF. Here the CDR3 DNA reads TGTGCCAGTAGTATAGGCCAGGGAACCTACGAGCAGTACTTC.